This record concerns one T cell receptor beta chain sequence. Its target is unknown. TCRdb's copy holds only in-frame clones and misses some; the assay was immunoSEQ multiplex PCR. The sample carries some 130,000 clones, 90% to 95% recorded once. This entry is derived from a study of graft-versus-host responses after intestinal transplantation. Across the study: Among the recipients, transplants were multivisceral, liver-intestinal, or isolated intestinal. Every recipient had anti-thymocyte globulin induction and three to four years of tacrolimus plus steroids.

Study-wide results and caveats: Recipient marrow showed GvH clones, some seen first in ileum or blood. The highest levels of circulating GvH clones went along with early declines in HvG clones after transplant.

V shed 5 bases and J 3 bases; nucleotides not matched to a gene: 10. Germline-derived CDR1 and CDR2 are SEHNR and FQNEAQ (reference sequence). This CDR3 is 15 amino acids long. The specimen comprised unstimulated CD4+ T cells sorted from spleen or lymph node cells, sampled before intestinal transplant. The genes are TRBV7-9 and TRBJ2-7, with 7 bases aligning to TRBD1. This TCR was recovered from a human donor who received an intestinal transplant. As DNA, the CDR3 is TGTGCCAGCAGCCCGGGACAGATCCCGTTCTACGAGCAGTACTTC. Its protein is CASSPGQIPFYEQYF.